This TCR beta chain was documented in a study of shared clonotypes between healthy human individuals (dated by TCRdb to about 2020). In terms of the full investigation: The cohort comprised a couple of women and a few men aged 18 to 49 years. Blood TCR repertoires of four to six healthy adults were deeply sequenced to estimate repertoire size and the extent of clonotype sharing between individuals. For each donor, CD4 naive and CD4 memory were each given three plates, CD8 naive was given two plates, and CD8 memory was given one plate. To increase sequencing depth and limit assay-specific biases, TCR repertoire library preparation and sequencing were carried out by different laboratories using diverse techniques. Per donor, leukapheresis produced somewhere between about 0.94 and 9.5 billion PBMCs. Study-wide conclusions, independent of this receptor: Based on pairwise subsampling, the degree of clonotype sharing among donors was expected to be affected by sequencing depth. Incomplete sequencing was indicated by rarefaction of sorted-subset datasets, despite the large sequencing depth. Compared with non-shared clonotypes, clonotypes shared by all four sorted-subset donors had higher generation probabilities. Naive subsets generally had larger estimated clonotype richness than memory subsets did. Because the study included only a small number of donors, the genetic and exposure-history diversity represented was limited. Sampling was limited to blood, and TCR repertoires in tissue likely differ from TCR repertoires in blood. Approximately 5% of naive CD4, 3.5% of naive CD8, approximately 2.2% of memory CD4, and about 0.4% of memory CD8 clonotypes were shared across several donors.

TCR CDR3 regions were amplified from genomic DNA by multiplex PCR using the deep immunoSEQ assay. Extracted genomic DNA from each cell subset was distributed evenly across all wells of several immunoSEQ 96-well plates, and each plate was treated as a replicate. For sorted subsets, around 0.2 ug genomic DNA, equal to tens of thousands of T cell genomes, was loaded into each replicate PCR. Purified libraries were quantified with a Qubit 3.0 fluorometer, sized on a Bioanalyzer 2100, and re-quantified with the KAPA Library Quantification kit. A separate single-read 150-cycle Illumina NextSeq 550 flow cell was used to sequence each immunoSEQ 96-well plate. On the authors' methods: Because the immunoSEQ output included only junctional sequences and no quality scores, the filtering could not be the same as the filtering used for full-length reads. Sequences were annotated with PyIR, a Python wrapper for IgBLAST v1.9, and V/J genes and CDR3 were assigned using IMGT germline references. Reads with weak V/J assignments (E-value above 1e-6), missing CDR3, stop codons, out-of-frame junctions, or ambiguous translated residues were removed. V3J clonotypes were defined as sequences sharing an identical inferred V gene, J gene, and CDR3 amino acid sequence. The percentage overlap between two repertoires was calculated by dividing the number of shared unique clonotypes by the size of the smaller repertoire. RTK rarefaction, the Chao1 estimator, and Recon v2.1 estimates of unobserved clonotypes were used to assess repertoire richness. Generation probabilities were computed with OLGA for all TCRbeta clonotypes obtained by the gDNA method from a few donors. TCRdb mirrors the immuneACCESS table, restricted to in-frame sequences. Some clones are absent from its copies; in checked studies, under half trace to an unresolved V gene, and the reason for the others is unknown. V, J and clone size derive from that table, while D and trimming were established from the DNA sequence. The sample contains 2,500,000 or so clones, around 90% of them found a single time. The top ten clonotypes cover roughly 0.13% of the sample.

For CDR1 and CDR2, the germline V gene (reference sequence) lists MNHEY and SMNVEV. Measured from the cysteine to the phenylalanine, the CDR3 is 17 residues long. The kept DNA is CDR3 alone, 51 bases in frame from the first base. V is trimmed back by 2 bases and J by 6 bases, and the junction contains 5 bases that no gene match accounts for. Donors were healthy HIV-negative adults with no recently reported acute infections or vaccinations. Every donor was a Caucasian adult residing in Nashville, Tennessee, USA. CD4+ T cells were enriched by magnetic negative selection, after which naive cells were positively selected on CD45RA and the negative fraction was taken as the memory subset. Blood was collected by leukapheresis, and PBMCs were isolated by Ficoll-Histopaque density gradient centrifugation and then cryopreserved in liquid nitrogen vapor phase. Analytical flow cytometry was used to check the purity and quantity of each magnetically sorted T cell population. From each sorted fraction, genomic DNA was isolated and quantified by UV absorbance on a Nanodrop 2000c.

Note on this clone: Its target antigen remains unknown. Base quality data are lacking; no much larger clone is found one base away.

The rearrangement combines TRBV27 with TRBJ2-1; 15 central bases correspond to TRBD2. Material: naive CD4+ T cells sorted from blood. The sample's cell subset or site, from its label and the paper: CD45RA+ positively selected. The clonotype originates from a man aged 18-30 years in good health. The nucleotide sequence is TGTGCCAGCAGTTTAGGTACGGGACTAGCGGGAGGCAATGAGCAGTTCTTC. Translation gives CASSLGTGLAGGNEQFF.